One and the same sample provided the 32 T cell receptor beta chains below, sequenced in a study of cytomegalovirus exposure and HLA in healthy donors. Primers: 60 Vbeta forward and 13 Jbeta reverse. Here immunoSEQ multiplex PCR was the method, and the copy in TCRdb shows in-frame clones only, minus some. The sample holds over 140,000 clones; around 80% are singletons and the top ten take about 2.2%. The material sequenced was PBMCs. The receptors shown here come from a man aged 50-59 years in good health and CMV-seronegative.

V and J are TRBV6-1 and TRBJ2-7, with 12 bases fitting TRBD2. V lost 4 bases and J lost 5; bases outside the gene matches: 9. CDR1 and CDR2 (germline): MNHNS, SASEGT. The CDR3 consists of 16 residues. In DNA, the CDR3 is TGTGCCAGCAGTGCCGGAACTAGCGGGGGGCTTCACGAGCAGTACTTC. Translation gives CASSAGTSGGLHEQYF.

The chain uses TRBV5-1 and TRBJ1-1; TRBD1 is a possible D gene (6 bases). The CDR3 runs 13 residues. The germline V gene encodes CDR1 SGHRS and CDR2 YFSETQ. V lost 0 bases to trimming and J lost 7 bases, with 10 bases between them. CDR3 region: CASSLAGQIEAFF. The CDR3 DNA sequence: TGCGCCAGCAGCTTGGCCGGACAGATTGAAGCTTTCTTT.

The gene calls are TRBV5-5 and TRBJ2-6; a possible D gene is TRBD1 (7 bases). The CDR3 has 16 amino acids. Trimming pared 4 bases from V and 4 bases from J, leaving 15 bases between. Germline assignment: CDR1 SGHKS and CDR2 YYEKEE (reference sequence). CDR3: CASSPQGGPGANVLTF. For the CDR3, the DNA is TGTGCCAGCAGCCCTCAGGGGGGTCCCGGGGCCAACGTCCTGACTTTC.

This sequence joins TRBV19 and TRBJ2-2; D might be TRBD2 (5 bases). V was shortened by 11 bases and J by 3 bases, with 16 bases between the two germline ends. Germline assignment: CDR1 LNHDA and CDR2 SQIVND (reference sequence). The CDR3 spans 14 residues. CDR3 coding DNA: TGTGCCTTAGAAACGGGGAGCGACACCGGGGAGCTGTTTTTT. Translation gives CALETGSDTGELFF.

This clone has a handful of counts. This chain connects TRBV14 to TRBJ1-1; 7 bases are shared with TRBD1. The CDR3 length is 16 residues. Looked up from germline, CDR1 is SGHDN and CDR2 is FVKESK. The V segment lost 4 bases and the J segment 2 bases; nucleotides outside the gene matches: 10. The CDR3 loop is CASSRTDRVDNTEAFF. DNA for the CDR3: TGTGCCAGCAGCCGTACCGACAGGGTGGATAACACTGAAGCTTTCTTT.

The CDR3 is CASSVETENTIYF. The CDR3, as DNA: TGTGCCAGCAGCGTAGAGACAGAAAACACCATATATTTT. The genes are TRBV9 and TRBJ1-3; D may be TRBD1 (5 bases). The length of the CDR3 is 13 residues. From germline, CDR1 is SGDLS and CDR2 YYNGEE. Trimming shortened V by 0 bases and J by 6 bases, and 7 bases separated the two germline ends. Using reference TRBV9 and TRBJ1-3 for the parts outside the CDR3, the full variable domain is DSGVTQTPKHLITATGQRVTLRCSPRSGDLSVYWYQQSLDQGLQFLIQYYNGEERAKGNILERFSAQQFPDLHSELNLSSLELGDSALYFCASSVETENTIYFGEGSWLTVV.

The chain couples TRBV2 to TRBJ1-6, with 7 bases identical to TRBD1. Germline trimming cut 3 bases from V and 11 bases from J; bases unmatched to any gene: 7. Germline V CDR1 and CDR2: SNHLY, FYNNEI. The CDR3 contains 14 residues. CDR3 loop: CASSDRTGLTPLHF. The DNA for the CDR3 is TGTGCCAGCAGTGACAGGACAGGACTCACACCCCTCCACTTT.

The V call is TRBV7-8, the J call TRBJ1-1; 7 bases line up with TRBD1. V gave up 5 bases and J gave up 7 bases; unmatched junction bases: 10. Germline loops: CDR1 SGHVS, CDR2 FQNEAQ. The CDR3 spans 14 residues. CDR3 DNA sequence: TGTGCCAGCAGCCCGCGGGAGGGGGCGGATGAAGCTTTCTTT. This codes for CASSPREGADEAFF.

The CDR3 is CASSTTEGPDTQYF. The CDR3 DNA reads TGCGCCAGCAGCACCACGGAGGGCCCAGATACGCAGTATTTT. The J gene is TRBJ2-3, the V gene TRBV5-1; tentatively, D is TRBD2 (6 bases). The germline V and J ends were trimmed by 4 bases and 4 bases, with 13 bases remaining between them. Germline V gene lookup returns CDR1 SGHRS and CDR2 YFSETQ. The CDR3 consists of 14 residues.

The chain carries TRBV2 and TRBJ2-1; D possibly corresponds to TRBD2 (6 bases). In germline, CDR1 is SNHLY, CDR2 FYNNEI. V gave up 4 bases and J gave up 9 bases, with 22 bases separating them. The CDR3 is 16 residues long. CDR3 coding DNA: TGTGCCAGCAGTGTCGGGGGAGTAGCGGTTCGTTTTGAGCAGTTCTTC. Its protein is CASSVGGVAVRFEQFF. Full variable domain (remainder filled in from reference TRBV2 and TRBJ2-1): EPEVTQTPSHQVTQMGQEVILRCVPISNHLYFYWYRQILGQKVEFLVSFYNNEISEKSEIFDDQFSVERPDGSNFTLKIRSTKLEDSAMYFCASSVGGVAVRFEQFFGPGTRLTVL.

V usage is TRBV14 and J usage is TRBJ1-4; 11 bases agree with TRBD1. This CDR3 is 17 amino acids long. The V gene end was trimmed by 3 bases and the J gene end by 4 bases; junction bases not matched to a gene: 7. Germline CDR1 reads SGHDN; CDR2 reads FVKESK. The CDR3 protein is CASSHIGQGAGNEKLFF. The CDR3 bases are TGTGCCAGCAGCCATATTGGACAGGGGGCCGGTAATGAAAAACTGTTTTTT.

Turning to this clone: At one end, the junction sequence differs from germline, possibly due to a read error. The chain links TRBV2 to TRBJ2-6; tentatively, D is TRBD1 (5 bases). Germline V gene lookup returns CDR1 SNHLY and CDR2 FYNNEI. This CDR3 is 16 amino acids long. CDR3 loop: CASSEDSPWGANVLTF. The DNA of the CDR3 is TGTGCCAGCAGCGAAGACAGTCCTTGGGGGGCCAACGTCCTGACTTTC.

This sequence joins TRBV5-1 and TRBJ2-7; 7 nucleotides align to TRBD1. J was trimmed by 5 bases and V by 4 bases; bases with no gene match: 12. CDR3 size: 15 residues. Germline CDR1 reads SGHRS; CDR2 reads YFSETQ. The chain's CDR3 is CASSPTTGTANEQYF. In nucleotides, the CDR3 is TGCGCCAGCAGCCCAACCACCGGGACAGCGAACGAGCAGTACTTC.

The chain has TRBV29-1 and TRBJ1-4; D gene uncertain. There are 12 residues in the CDR3. V lost 4 bases and J lost 8, with 11 bases in between. CDR1 and CDR2 (germline): SQVTM, ANQGSEA. CDR3 sequence (DNA): TGCAGCGTTGCGGGCGGGAACGAAAAACTGTTTTTT. It encodes CSVAGGNEKLFF.

The V and J genes are TRBV28 and TRBJ1-5, with TRBD1 matching 8 bases. CDR1 and CDR2 from the germline V gene are MDHEN and SYDVKM. There are 17 residues in the CDR3. Trimming at V came to 7 bases and at J to 1 base, leaving 12 bases not matched to a gene. CDR3: CASKGEQWTGSNQPQHF. The CDR3 DNA is TGTGCCAGCAAGGGGGAACAGTGGACAGGGAGCAATCAGCCCCAGCATTTT.

This chain uses TRBV29-1 with TRBJ2-5; 7 bases fit TRBD2. This CDR3 has 16 amino acids. J gave up 9 bases and V 3 bases, and 19 bases lay outside the gene matches. Per the germline V gene, CDR1 is SQVTM and CDR2 is ANQGSEA. The CDR3 DNA is TGCAGCGTTGATAAGCGGTCAGGACGCGGGGGTAGTGCCCAGTACTTC. Translation: CSVDKRSGRGGSAQYF.

The rearrangement joins TRBV5-6 to TRBJ2-3, with a tentative D call TRBD1 (5 bases). This CDR3 is 15 amino acids long. V was clipped by 2 bases and J by 1 base, with 11 bases between them. CDR1 and CDR2 from the germline V gene are SGHDT and YYEEEE. CDR3 sequence (DNA): TGTGCCAGCAGCTTCTTAGACAGTGGCACAGATACGCAGTATTTT. This sequence encodes CASSFLDSGTDTQYF.

This clone was detected once. The chain links TRBV2 to TRBJ2-5, with TRBD2 identical over 7 bases. The V segment lost 4 bases and the J segment 4 bases; nucleotides outside the gene matches: 6. Per germline, CDR1 SNHLY and CDR2 FYNNEI. The CDR3 contains 14 residues. Here the CDR3 reads CASSVRGGGETQYF. In DNA form, the CDR3 reads TGTGCCAGCAGTGTGAGGGGCGGGGGAGAGACCCAGTACTTC.

This sequence joins TRBV5-4 and TRBJ1-3, with 7 bases identical to TRBD1. The CDR3 is made up of 15 amino acids. J gave up 4 bases and V 4 bases, and 8 bases lay outside the gene matches. The germline V gene has CDR1 SGHNT and CDR2 YYREEE (reference sequence). Written as DNA, the CDR3 is TGTGCCAGCAGCCAAGGGACAGTTTCGGGAAACACCATATATTTT. The encoded protein is CASSQGTVSGNTIYF.

This chain uses TRBV27 with TRBJ2-7, with D perhaps TRBD1 (6 bases). Germline CDR1 reads MNHEY; CDR2 reads SMNVEV (reference sequence). Trimming took 8 bases from V and 5 from J, leaving 22 bases between them. CDR3 length equals 15 residues. The CDR3 spells CASSNGQTGLDEQYF. In DNA form, the CDR3 reads TGTGCCAGCTCGAATGGACAGACGGGTTTGGACGAGCAGTACTTC.

This sequence joins TRBV28 and TRBJ1-3; weak D call: TRBD1 (5 bases). The ends were cut back, 4 bases at V and 0 bases at J, with 13 bases in the middle. CDR1 and CDR2 from the germline V gene are MDHEN and SYDVKM. This CDR3 has 16 residues. Here the CDR3 reads CASSSAGGYSGNTIYF. The CDR3 DNA follows: TGTGCCAGCAGTTCCGCCGGGGGGTACTCTGGAAACACCATATATTTT.

This clone was counted a few times. V usage is TRBV5-1 and J usage is TRBJ1-1, with D unclear. The CDR3 has 14 residues. Germline assignment: CDR1 SGHRS and CDR2 YFSETQ. V gave up 2 bases and J gave up 4 bases, with 12 bases separating them. For the CDR3, the DNA is TGCGCCAGCAGCTTCCAGGTCGGGAGCACTGAAGCTTTCTTT. The encoded protein is CASSFQVGSTEAFF. Full variable domain (remainder filled in from reference TRBV5-1 and TRBJ1-1): KAGVTQTPRYLIKTRGQQVTLSCSPISGHRSVSWYQQTPGQGLQFLFEYFSETQRNKGNFPGRFSGRQFSNSRSEMNVSTLELGDSALYLCASSFQVGSTEAFFGQGTRLTVV.

The chain links TRBV15 to TRBJ2-4; D possibly corresponds to TRBD2 (6 bases). The CDR3 is 18 residues long. Germline V gives CDR1 LNHNV, CDR2 YYDKDF (reference sequence). Trimming pared 0 bases from V and 3 bases from J, leaving 18 bases between. CDR3 residues: CATSRDLGGSELKNIQYF. The CDR3 DNA reads as TGTGCCACCAGCAGAGATCTCGGAGGGTCGGAACTCAAAAACATTCAGTACTTC.

The gene calls are TRBV11-3 and TRBJ1-1, with TRBD1 identical over 7 bases. Germline CDR1 is SGHNT and CDR2 is YENEEA. The CDR3 covers 17 residues. Trimming removed 4 bases from V and 3 bases from J; junction bases left unmatched: 14. CDR3 region: CASSSYGIQGRHTEAFF. Here the CDR3 DNA reads TGTGCCAGCAGCTCTTATGGGATACAGGGGAGACACACTGAAGCTTTCTTT.

This chain links TRBV2 with TRBJ2-1, with 9 bases identical to TRBD2. Germline loops: CDR1 SNHLY, CDR2 FYNNEI. J was trimmed by 0 bases and V by 6 bases; bases with no gene match: 3. The CDR3 has 15 amino acids. This chain's CDR3 is CASSVSGSSYNEQFF. The CDR3 bases are TGTGCCAGCAGCGTTAGCGGGAGCTCCTACAATGAGCAGTTCTTC.

As to this clone: The sample has other DNA sequences that encode this CDR3 too. This chain joins TRBV6-5 and TRBJ2-7, with 7 bases that match TRBD2. Germline values: CDR1 MNHEY, CDR2 SVGAGI. The CDR3 runs to 16 residues. The V and J ends lost 0 bases and 3 bases, in that order; junction bases with no gene match: 8. CDR3 nucleotides: TGTGCCAGCAGTTACTCTGGAGGCGGGAGTGGCTACGAGCAGTACTTC. This codes for CASSYSGGGSGYEQYF.

J is TRBJ2-2 and V is TRBV6-1, with D possibly being TRBD1 (6 bases). The V gene's germline CDR1 is MNHNS and CDR2 SASEGT. V lost 8 bases and J lost 4, with 14 bases in between. CDR3 size: 14 residues. This CDR3 reads CASQDSLRTGELFF. CDR3 nucleotide sequence: TGTGCCAGCCAGGACAGTTTGCGCACCGGGGAGCTGTTTTTT.

This chain joins TRBV7-6 and TRBJ2-3; TRBD2 might be the D (5 bases). With 1 base removed from V and 0 bases from J, the gap between germline ends came to 8 bases. The CDR3 sequence is 15 residues long. Germline CDR1 reads SGHVS; CDR2 reads FNYEAQ. The CDR3 is CASSLGGLSTDTQYF. CDR3 DNA sequence: TGTGCCAGCAGCTTAGGAGGACTGAGCACAGATACGCAGTATTTT.

The rearrangement links TRBV4-1 to TRBJ2-4, with a tentative D call TRBD2 (6 bases). Germline V gives CDR1 MGHRA, CDR2 YSYEKL. V shed 1 base and J shed 16 bases, with 17 bases lying between them. The CDR3 runs 13 residues. The CDR3 region has the DNA TGCGCCAGCAGCCAAGGGCTCGGGACTGCATATTACTTC. Residues: CASSQGLGTAYYF.

This chain links TRBV4-1 with TRBJ2-3; TRBD2 agrees at 8 bases. The junction had 3 bases not matched to a gene; V was cut back by 0 bases and J by 1 base. CDR1 is MGHRA and CDR2 is YSYEKL in the germline V gene. The CDR3 contains 16 residues. As DNA, the CDR3 is TGCGCCAGCAGCCAAGAAGCGGGGGCCCGCACAGATACGCAGTATTTT. It codes for CASSQEAGARTDTQYF.

J is TRBJ2-2 and V is TRBV12-5, with 10 bases fitting TRBD2. CDR3 length equals 14 residues. Germline CDR1 is LGHNT and CDR2 is FRNRAP. The junction had 6 bases not matched to a gene; V was cut back by 8 bases and J by 6 bases. CDR3 protein: CASNPSGRAGELFF. The DNA for the CDR3 is TGTGCTAGTAACCCTAGCGGGAGAGCCGGGGAGCTGTTTTTT.

J is TRBJ2-1 and V is TRBV18, with D maybe TRBD2 (5 bases). The CDR3 is 16 residues long. Germline CDR1 is KGHSH and CDR2 is LQKENI. Trimming stripped 1 base from V and 0 bases from J, with 10 bases between. The CDR3 nucleotides are TGTGCCAGCTCACCACAACAGCGGTTCTCCTACAATGAGCAGTTCTTC. It encodes CASSPQQRFSYNEQFF.